The rows below give T cell receptor beta chains drawn from one sample of a study of T cells expressing NK-cell markers. TCRdb derives one entry per CDR3 protein from the 5' RACE reads, leaving out DNA. The listing contains more than 400,000 distinct CDR3 sequences. The sample taken for sequencing was blood T cells: a sorted CD56 or NKG2C T cell subset, CD4+ or CD8+ T cells, or bulk PBMC T cells (not recorded which). The source of these receptors is a woman between 18 and 75 years old in good health. The CDR3 runs from the conserved cysteine through the conserved F or W.

>TRBV7-9|TRBJ2-2
CASSLRGAGNTGELFF
>TRBV27|TRBJ1-6
CASRLDRENSPLHF
>TRBV12-3/TRBV12-4|TRBJ2-2
CASSSPGLNTGELFF
>TRBV25-1|TRBJ2-1
CASSDSLGSYNEQFF
>TRBV6-2/TRBV6-3|TRBJ1-6
CASLGQAGSPLHF
>TRBV6-5|TRBJ2-5
CASSYTSGVQETQYF
>TRBV27|TRBJ2-6
CAILRASGTGFSGANVLTF
>TRBV9|TRBJ2-7
CASSAASGSYEQYF
>TRBV4-1|TRBJ2-7
CASSQVLAGGDEQYF
>TRBV4-3|TRBJ2-1
CASSQKQGLAGGNEQFF
>TRBV5-5|TRBJ1-2
CASSPGQGAYITGYTF
>TRBV21-1|TRBJ1-5
CASNPRRIHGQPQHF
>TRBV20-1|TRBJ2-4
CSARPLTKNIQYF
>TRBV7-2|TRBJ2-2
CASSRSSGQNTGELFF
>TRBV2|TRBJ1-2
CASTGQGSNYGYTF
>TRBV27|TRBJ2-5
CASSFQQGGETQYF
>TRBV7-9|TRBJ1-4
CASFERLGEKLFF
>TRBV6-5|TRBJ1-1
CASLGLMAEAFF
>TRBV6-5|TRBJ2-6
CASSYRFGTLPGANVLTF
>TRBV11-2|TRBJ2-1
CASSFSRLDQFF
>TRBV4-2|TRBJ2-7
CASSQVFTGQNYEQYF
>TRBV7-9|TRBJ2-7
CASRRDRSYEQYF
>TRBV18|TRBJ2-3
CASTRAGSTDTQYF
>TRBV9|TRBJ2-1
CASSELADSSYNEQFF
>TRBV6-5|TRBJ1-1
CASSSRGLANEAFF
>TRBV6-1|TRBJ1-4
CASSDAGRRNEKLFF
>TRBV29-1|TRBJ2-7
CSVYWGLPSYEQYF
>TRBV27|TRBJ1-4
CASTTGEGLAVEKLFF
>TRBV20-1|TRBJ1-3
CSANDRGAGNTIYF
>TRBV7-9|TRBJ2-7
CASSRRTGEGEQYF
>TRBV7-3|TRBJ2-2
CASSLVSDANTGELFF
>TRBV7-7|TRBJ2-2
CASSLVLAVTGELFF
>TRBV15|TRBJ2-1
CATSSTSPNEQFF
>TRBV12-3/TRBV12-4|TRBJ2-2
CASSPTNTGELFF
>TRBV20-1|TRBJ2-1
CSARGWEGRPEQFF
>TRBV4-2|TRBJ2-7
CASRTGTSGGSYEQYF
>TRBV30|TRBJ2-2
CAWSEGSGGAEETGELFF
>TRBV4-3|TRBJ2-1
CASSQDADNEQFF
>TRBV4-2|TRBJ1-3
CASSQEGGAQNTIYF
>TRBV7-6|TRBJ2-2
CASSLRSWRAGEGELFF
>TRBV29-1|TRBJ2-7
CSVAGGFSYEQYF
>TRBV5-1|TRBJ2-2
CASSLKRTGELFF
>TRBV5-1|TRBJ1-2
CASSSGQGAGGYTF
>TRBV6-2/TRBV6-3|TRBJ2-7
CASSYSTASGTTSYEQYF
>TRBV20-1|TRBJ2-2
CSTLGSGRTNTGELFF
>TRBV3-1|TRBJ1-5
CASSQDTGNQPQHF
>TRBV7-9|TRBJ2-5
CASSSISGPQYF
>TRBV29-1|TRBJ2-5
CSVGDTGDGETQYF
>TRBV6-1|TRBJ1-1
CASSARIGTTEAFF
>TRBV20-1|TRBJ2-7
CSAPGTGGPSYEQYF
>TRBV20-1|TRBJ2-1
CSTAGKGRTYNEQFF
>TRBV15|TRBJ1-5
CATSRVGRDGQPQHF
>TRBV5-6|TRBJ2-3
CASSFGQLTGTTQYF
>TRBV12-3/TRBV12-4|TRBJ1-5
CASSLRGAGNQPQHF
>TRBV7-3|TRBJ2-1
CASSSQMGLAEVFNEQFF